What follows are 24 T cell receptor beta chains derived from one specimen sequenced in a study of early T cells in non-severe SARS-CoV-2 infection. TCRdb fed the 5' RACE reads into MiXCR, producing one record per CDR3 protein. The data contain tens of thousands of distinct CDR3 sequences, 9.1% of them seen just once; the ten biggest clones take up 4.2%. What was sequenced was whole blood. Receptors originate from an adult who was a healthcare worker with PCR-confirmed SARS-CoV-2 infection or an uninfected control (not recorded which).

This clonotype showed up many times. A junction end diverges from the germline sequence, so it may reflect a read error. V and J are TRBV10-3 and TRBJ1-5; D unclear. The CDR3 is 12 amino acids. CDR1 and CDR2 from the germline V gene are ENHRY and SYGVKD. CDR3 amino acids: CAIGENNQPQHF. The CDR3 nucleotides read TGTGCCATCGGTGAGAACAATCAGCCCCAGCATTTT.

The chain uses TRBV3-1 and TRBJ2-7; TRBD2 agrees at 7 bases. Germline V gene data show CDR1 as LGHDT and CDR2 as YNNKEL (reference sequence). The CDR3 has 14 residues. V dropped 4 bases and J dropped 3; count of bases not matched to a gene: 6. CDR3 DNA: TGTGCCAGCAGCCTCGGGACTAACAACTACGAGCAGTACTTC. Translated: CASSLGTNNYEQYF.

This clonotype was recorded at least ten times. The chain employs TRBV5-8 and TRBJ2-6, with a possible D match to TRBD1 (5 bases). In germline, CDR1 is SGHTS, CDR2 YDEGEE. V lost 2 bases, J lost 1 base, and 7 bases lay in between. The length of the CDR3 is 15 residues. For the CDR3, the DNA is TGTGCCAGCAGCTTTTCAGGGTCTGGGGCCAACGTCCTGACTTTC. It encodes CASSFSGSGANVLTF.

This clonotype was observed a few times. The chain is built from TRBV20-1 and TRBJ1-5, with D hard to call. CDR1 is DFQATT and CDR2 is SNEGSKA in the germline V gene (reference sequence). V was trimmed by 1 base and J by 0 bases, leaving 4 bases between them. The CDR3 runs to 13 residues. In nucleotides, the CDR3 is TGCAGTGCTAGAGCCTATAGCAATCAGCCCCAGCATTTT. Translating it yields CSARAYSNQPQHF.

The sample holds many counts of this clonotype. This chain links TRBV12-3 or TRBV12-4 with TRBJ1-2; 8 positions match TRBD1. The CDR3 totals 15 residues. Losses at the gene ends were 2 bases for V and 4 bases for J; bases not matched to a gene: 6. The CDR3 here is CASSLLGQAFYGYTF. The DNA of the CDR3 is TGTGCCAGCAGTTTACTGGGACAGGCCTTCTATGGCTACACCTTC.

This clonotype was seen ten or more times. The chain uses TRBV24-1 and TRBJ1-6; no clear D gene. Trimming pared 1 base from V and 15 bases from J, leaving 9 bases between. From germline, CDR1 is KGHDR and CDR2 SFDVKD. CDR3 size: 12 residues. The chain's CDR3 is CATSDFGQLLHF. Written as DNA, the CDR3 is TGTGCCACCAGTGATTTCGGGCAACTCCTCCACTTT.

There are many counts of this clonotype. The chain joins TRBV24-1 to TRBJ2-1; D is possibly TRBD2 (6 bases). V was clipped by 2 bases and J by 6 bases, with 25 bases between them. The CDR3 totals 19 residues. The germline V gene encodes CDR1 KGHDR and CDR2 SFDVKD. This CDR3 is CATSDSAGPRLGDRNEQFF. The DNA of the CDR3 is TGTGCCACCAGTGATTCCGCCGGCCCCCGACTAGGGGACCGCAATGAGCAGTTCTTC.

CDR3 protein: CAISDRSTDTQYF. The CDR3 DNA follows: TGTGCCATCAGTGACAGGAGCACAGATACGCAGTATTTT. The rearrangement uses TRBV10-3 and TRBJ2-3; D is uncertain. This CDR3 is 13 amino acids long. The germline CDR1 and CDR2 sequences are ENHRY and SYGVKD. V lost 3 bases and J 0 bases, leaving 4 bases between the germline ends.

This clonotype was counted between two and nine times. This chain connects TRBV27 to TRBJ2-7, with D hard to call. Germline CDR1 reads MNHEY; CDR2 reads SMNVEV (reference sequence). Trimming shortened V by 5 bases and J by 0 bases, and 8 bases separated the two germline ends. This CDR3 is built from 13 residues. This CDR3 is CASSTTNSYEQYF. As DNA, the CDR3 is TGTGCCAGCAGTACGACAAACTCCTACGAGCAGTACTTC.

In this sample, this clonotype turned up a few times. The rearrangement links TRBV5-6 to TRBJ1-6; 9 nucleotides align to TRBD1. The CDR3 runs to 14 residues. V trimming: 2 bases; J trimming: 7 bases; junction bases outside the gene matches: 1. Germline V gene data show CDR1 as SGHDT and CDR2 as YYEEEE. The CDR3 DNA reads as TGTGCCAGCAGCTTTGGACAGGGGAATTCACCCCTCCACTTT. Protein product: CASSFGQGNSPLHF.

This clonotype was picked up one time. This chain joins TRBV10-3 and TRBJ2-5; TRBD1 matches at 9 bases. Unmatched junction bases numbered 7, after V lost 6 bases and J lost 2 bases. Germline loops: CDR1 ENHRY, CDR2 SYGVKD. There are 15 residues in the CDR3. The CDR3 DNA follows: TGTGCCATCAGCCCCGGGACAGGGAAACAAGAGACCCAGTACTTC. Protein product: CAISPGTGKQETQYF.

This clonotype was seen ten or more times. The gene calls are TRBV6-5 and TRBJ2-7, with a possible D match to TRBD1 (6 bases). V was clipped by 0 bases and J by 2 bases, with 17 bases between them. The CDR3 has 17 residues. CDR1 and CDR2 (germline): MNHEY, SVGAGI. CDR3 residues: CASSYSKAPDRTYEQYF. The DNA of the CDR3 is TGTGCCAGCAGTTACTCGAAGGCTCCGGACAGAACCTACGAGCAGTACTTC.

CDR3 sequence reads: CSVTSGGNEQFF. CDR3 coding DNA: TGCAGCGTGACTAGCGGGGGCAATGAGCAGTTCTTC. V usage is TRBV29-1 and J usage is TRBJ2-1, with 12 bases aligning to TRBD2. V was pared by 6 bases and J by 6 bases, with 0 bases of the junction left unmatched. The germline CDR1 and CDR2 sequences are SQVTM and ANQGSEA. CDR3 length: 12 amino acids.

This clonotype showed up many times. The rearrangement links TRBV12-3 or TRBV12-4 to TRBJ2-5; possibly TRBD1 for D (6 bases). Trimming pared 4 bases from V and 3 bases from J, leaving 9 bases between. This CDR3 has 13 amino acids. Here the CDR3 reads CASSSDRKETQYF. The CDR3 nucleotides are TGTGCCAGCAGTTCCGACAGGAAAGAGACCCAGTACTTC.

This clonotype was counted many times. The V gene is TRBV10-1, the J gene TRBJ1-2; D gene uncertain. The V end was cut by 5 bases, the J end by 4 bases, with 11 bases between. Per germline, CDR1 WNHNN and CDR2 SYGVQD (reference sequence). CDR3 length equals 13 residues. DNA of the CDR3: TGCGCCAGCAGTCCAGACTACACCTATGGCTACACCTTC. This sequence encodes CASSPDYTYGYTF.

This clonotype was detected many times. The rearrangement joins TRBV27 to TRBJ2-1; the match to TRBD1 covers 9 bases. With V trimmed by 6 bases and J by 4 bases, 4 bases remained unmatched. Germline V gene lookup returns CDR1 MNHEY and CDR2 SMNVEV (reference sequence). This CDR3 has 14 residues. The CDR3 here is CASSQGQGYNEQFF. The CDR3 DNA reads TGTGCCAGCAGCCAGGGACAGGGTTACAATGAGCAGTTCTTC.

This clonotype was counted between two and nine times. V gene TRBV5-1 combines with J gene TRBJ2-6; 8 positions agree with TRBD1. Germline assignment: CDR1 SGHRS and CDR2 YFSETQ. The V gene end was trimmed by 5 bases and the J gene end by 1 base; junction bases not matched to a gene: 5. CDR3 length: 16 amino acids. CDR3 sequence (DNA): TGCGCCAGCAGTCGAGACAGGGGATCTGGGGCCAACGTCCTGACTTTC. It specifies CASSRDRGSGANVLTF.

This clonotype was seen repeatedly, ten times or more. The rearrangement joins TRBV7-2 to TRBJ2-7; TRBD2 matches 8 bases. The V gene end was trimmed by 1 base and the J gene end by 4 bases; junction bases not matched to a gene: 6. The CDR3 has 15 residues. Germline-derived CDR1 and CDR2 are SGHTA and FQGNSA. CDR3 bases: TGTGCCAGCAGCTTAGATCCTAGCGGGTGGTACGAGCAGTACTTC. Translated, it gives CASSLDPSGWYEQYF.

This clonotype occurred a few times. V is TRBV30 and J is TRBJ2-3, with a tentative D call TRBD1 (5 bases). The CDR3 consists of 12 residues. Germline CDR1 reads GTSNPN; CDR2 reads SVGIG (reference sequence). V shed 2 bases and J shed 6 bases, with 9 bases lying between them. The chain's CDR3 is CAWSPKGDTQYF. CDR3 sequence (DNA): TGTGCCTGGAGTCCGAAGGGGGATACGCAGTATTTT.

This clonotype showed up many times. The chain recombines TRBV30 with TRBJ2-3; D gene ambiguous. Looked up from germline, CDR1 is GTSNPN and CDR2 is SVGIG (reference sequence). This CDR3 contains 11 residues. V was clipped by 0 bases and J by 5 bases, with 3 bases between them. The DNA of the CDR3 is TGTGCCTGGAGTGTACGAGATACGCAGTATTTT. This codes for CAWSVRDTQYF.

The genes are TRBV6-5 and TRBJ2-7, with D possibly matching TRBD2 (5 bases). With 0 bases removed from V and 0 bases from J, the gap between germline ends came to 12 bases. This CDR3 comprises 16 residues. The germline gives CDR1 MNHEY, CDR2 SVGAGI. CDR3 loop: CASSYSSGASSYEQYF. The DNA of the CDR3 is TGTGCCAGCAGTTACTCGAGCGGCGCTAGCTCCTACGAGCAGTACTTC.

This clonotype showed up many times. The chain joins TRBV4-3 to TRBJ1-4; D gene uncertain. The CDR3 is made up of 15 amino acids. Deletions cut 0 bases from V and 0 bases from J, with 5 bases between. Germline V gene sequence: CDR1 LGHNA, CDR2 YSLEER. In nucleotides, the CDR3 is TGCGCCAGCAGCCAAGATATCGCAACTAATGAAAAACTGTTTTTT. Encoded protein: CASSQDIATNEKLFF.

There are many counts of this clonotype. The gene calls are TRBV6-6 and TRBJ1-1, with TRBD1 matching over 8 bases. Unmatched junction bases numbered 17, after V lost 2 bases and J lost 0 bases. Germline V gene sequence: CDR1 MNHNY, CDR2 SVGAGI (reference sequence). This CDR3 spans 20 amino acids. As DNA, the CDR3 is TGTGCCAGCAGTTACCCACTAGGACAGGGTCTTGTAAGTATGAACACTGAAGCTTTCTTT. Amino acids: CASSYPLGQGLVSMNTEAFF.

This clonotype occurred many times. V and J are TRBV5-5 and TRBJ2-1; D ambiguous. Trimming took 4 bases from V and 4 from J, leaving 6 bases between them. This CDR3 has 12 amino acids. Per germline, CDR1 SGHKS and CDR2 YYEKEE (reference sequence). CDR3 sequence reads: CASSPTYNEQFF. CDR3 coding DNA: TGTGCCAGCAGCCCAACTTACAATGAGCAGTTCTTC.